This T cell receptor (beta chain) was sequenced for a study of shared clonotypes between healthy human individuals. About this clone itself: One end of the junction does not line up with germline, which may come from a read error.

Data came from immunoSEQ multiplex PCR; TCRdb stores just in-frame clones and leaves some out. The sample lists approximately 1.5 million clones; 97% to 99% were seen once. There are 17 residues in the CDR3. The V gene's germline CDR1 is MRHNA and CDR2 SNTAGT. This chain connects TRBV6-4 to TRBJ2-3; TRBD2 aligns across 9 bases. The TCR originated in a man in his thirties or forties in good health. What was sequenced was naive CD4+ T cells sorted from blood. Subset in this sample: CD45RA+ positively selected. CDR3 amino acids: CASSDHGHGTSIDTQYF. In nucleotides, the CDR3 is TGTGCCAGCAGTGACCACGGACATGGGACTAGCATAGATACGCAGTATTTT.